The sequence of this TCR beta chain was determined in a study of shared clonotypes between healthy human individuals. Points from the study as a whole: Sampling used blood alone; tissue repertoires probably differ. Memory subsets generally showed lower estimated richness than naive subsets.

Naive CD8 cells lacked CD45RO, underwent positive selection for CCR7 and left out terminally differentiated effector memory CD45RA+ cells. This CDR3 has 14 residues. Between the trimmed V and J ends, which lost 5 bases and 2 bases, there was a span of 13 bases. CDR1 MNHEY and CDR2 SMNVEV come from the germline V gene (reference sequence). Genomic DNA per cell subset filled all wells of several immunoSEQ plates. Data came from immunoSEQ multiplex PCR; TCRdb stores just in-frame clones and leaves some out. The table lists around 550,000 clones, approximately 95% of them singletons. Remarks on this clone: What it binds is unknown.

J is TRBJ2-7 and V is TRBV27, with D possibly matching TRBD1 (5 bases). The source material was naive CD8+ T cells sorted from blood. This sequence originates from a woman aged 25 to 39 in good health. The CDR3 sequence is CASSHGPGTYEQYF. Written as DNA, the CDR3 is TGTGCCAGCAGTCACGGACCAGGGACCTACGAGCAGTACTTC.